A single sample is the source of the 19 T cell receptor beta chains below, sequenced in a study of cytomegalovirus exposure and HLA in healthy donors. TCRdb's copy holds only in-frame clones and misses some; the assay was immunoSEQ multiplex PCR. The sample yields approximately 270,000 clones, nearly 90% seen once. The sequencing input was PBMCs. Receptors were obtained from a woman aged 18-35 years in good health and CMV-seronegative.

This clone was counted between two and nine times. V and J are TRBV6-5 and TRBJ1-2, with a tentative D call TRBD1 (5 bases). The CDR3 is made up of 15 amino acids. The ends were cut back, 5 bases at V and 0 bases at J, with 13 bases in the middle. Germline lookup yields CDR1 MNHEY and CDR2 SVGAGI. CDR3 amino acids: CASSLDSLANYGYTF. The CDR3, as DNA: TGTGCCAGCAGTCTAGACAGCCTAGCTAACTATGGCTACACCTTC.

Only a few counts were recorded for this clone. V gene TRBV27 combines with J gene TRBJ1-2, with 7 bases lining up with TRBD1. With 6 bases clipped from V and 6 bases from J, the junction kept 13 bases outside the gene matches. This CDR3 has 15 amino acids. Looked up from germline, CDR1 is MNHEY and CDR2 is SMNVEV (reference sequence). The CDR3: CASSPLVRGSHGYTF. The DNA of the CDR3 is TGTGCCAGCAGCCCCCTAGTCAGGGGGTCCCATGGCTACACCTTC.

The chain joins TRBV5-6 to TRBJ2-7, with D perhaps matching TRBD2 (5 bases). The germline V gene has CDR1 SGHDT and CDR2 YYEEEE. The CDR3 sequence is 14 residues long. With 2 bases removed from V and 3 bases from J, the gap between germline ends came to 12 bases. In DNA form, the CDR3 reads TGTGCCAGCAGCTTAGTCGGGAATATCTACGAGCAGTACTTC. Its translation: CASSLVGNIYEQYF.

This clone was found once. The J gene is TRBJ2-7, the V gene TRBV27, with 11 positions matching TRBD2. This CDR3 spans 16 amino acids. Trimming at V came to 4 bases and at J to 5 bases, leaving 10 bases not matched to a gene. Germline CDR1 MNHEY, CDR2 SMNVEV (reference sequence). The DNA of the CDR3 is TGTGCCAGCAGTTCCACGGGACTAGCGGCCCTGGACGAGCAGTACTTC. The encoded protein is CASSSTGLAALDEQYF.

The chain joins TRBV5-6 to TRBJ1-1; D is unresolved. The length of the CDR3 is 14 residues. The V and J ends lost 1 base and 3 bases respectively, with 10 bases between them. Germline CDR1 reads SGHDT; CDR2 reads YYEEEE. The CDR3 nucleotides are TGTGCCAGCAGCTTGCTGGGGAGGGACACTGAAGCTTTCTTT. Translated, it gives CASSLLGRDTEAFF.

V and J are TRBV6-5 and TRBJ1-1, with 7 bases lining up with TRBD1. CDR1 MNHEY and CDR2 SVGAGI come from the germline V gene. This CDR3 spans 15 amino acids. V gave up 3 bases and J gave up 1 base; unmatched junction bases: 5. As DNA, the CDR3 is TGTGCCAGCAGTTATTCGACAGGGACGAACACTGAAGCTTTCTTT. Protein product: CASSYSTGTNTEAFF.

The chain employs TRBV11-3 and TRBJ2-1, with 7 positions matching TRBD2. V gave up 2 bases and J gave up 7 bases; unmatched junction bases: 2. This CDR3 contains 13 residues. Germline CDR1 SGHNT, CDR2 YENEEA. The CDR3, as DNA: TGTGCCAGCAGCTTAAGCGGGGAGAATGAGCAGTTCTTC. Its protein is CASSLSGENEQFF.

This chain links TRBV11-2 with TRBJ2-3; TRBD2 aligns across 10 bases. The germline V gene has CDR1 SGHAT and CDR2 FQNNGV. Trimming took 5 bases from V and 3 from J; bases not matched to a gene: 5. CDR3 size: 15 residues. The CDR3 protein is CASSTLAGATDTQYF. The CDR3 nucleotides read TGTGCCAGCAGCACCCTAGCGGGGGCAACAGATACGCAGTATTTT.

V usage is TRBV27 and J usage is TRBJ2-1, with D perhaps TRBD2 (6 bases). The CDR3 runs to 15 residues. Germline loops: CDR1 MNHEY, CDR2 SMNVEV (reference sequence). V was cut by 2 bases and J by 3 bases, with 11 bases left in between. The CDR3 DNA is TGTGCCAGCAGTTTAGGGGCGGGGAGCTACAATGAGCAGTTCTTC. It is translated as CASSLGAGSYNEQFF.

This clone occurred once. The chain combines TRBV7-2 with TRBJ2-3, with D uncertain. Per the germline V gene, CDR1 is SGHTA and CDR2 is FQGNSA. The ends were cut back, 5 bases at V and 4 bases at J, with 16 bases in the middle. This CDR3 region has 15 residues. CDR3 in DNA: TGTGCCAGCAGCCCGCAGTTAGTGAGCGCAGATACGCAGTATTTT. It specifies CASSPQLVSADTQYF.

The V and J genes are TRBV27 and TRBJ2-3, with D possibly matching TRBD2 (7 bases). The germline CDR1 and CDR2 sequences are MNHEY and SMNVEV (reference sequence). This CDR3 contains 15 residues. Trimming left V 2 bases short and J 3 bases short, with 12 bases between. The CDR3 DNA sequence: TGTGCCAGCAGTTTAGCGGGGGCAGGGACAGATACGCAGTATTTT. Residues: CASSLAGAGTDTQYF.

The rearrangement uses TRBV27 and TRBJ1-1, with 7 bases that match TRBD1. Per the germline V gene, CDR1 is MNHEY and CDR2 is SMNVEV (reference sequence). The CDR3 contains 15 residues. J gave up 1 base and V 5 bases, and 7 bases lay outside the gene matches. CDR3 sequence: CASSPGQRWNTEAFF. CDR3 nucleotide sequence: TGTGCCAGCAGTCCGGGACAGAGATGGAACACTGAAGCTTTCTTT.

The V call is TRBV4-1, the J call TRBJ1-2; 7 bases match TRBD1. This CDR3 spans 15 amino acids. Losses at the gene ends were 1 base for V and 0 bases for J; bases not matched to a gene: 2. The germline V gene has CDR1 MGHRA and CDR2 YSYEKL. The CDR3 DNA follows: TGCGCCAGCAGCCAAGGACAGGGCGCTAACTATGGCTACACCTTC. Translated: CASSQGQGANYGYTF.

The J gene is TRBJ1-5, the V gene TRBV19; tentative D call: TRBD1 (5 bases). The CDR3 spans 13 residues. Germline V CDR1 and CDR2: LNHDA, SQIVND (reference sequence). V dropped 3 bases and J dropped 7 bases, with 10 bases sitting between them. The CDR3 spells CASSIRARQPQHF. The CDR3 nucleotides read TGTGCCAGTAGTATCAGGGCTAGGCAGCCCCAGCATTTT.

This chain links TRBV15 with TRBJ1-2; D ambiguous. This CDR3 has 11 amino acids. CDR1 is LNHNV and CDR2 is YYDKDF in the germline V gene (reference sequence). The V end lost 6 bases, the J end lost 8 bases, and 10 bases lay between the germline ends. CDR3 nucleotides: TGTGCCACCAGGGAGAATAGCGGCTACACCTTC. Translated: CATRENSGYTF. The whole variable domain, remainder taken from reference TRBV15 and TRBJ1-2, is DAMVIQNPRYQVTQFGKPVTLSCSQTLNHNVMYWYQQKSSQAPKLLFHYYDKDFNNEADTPDNFQSRRPNTSFCFLDIRSPGLGDTAMYLCATRENSGYTFGSGTRLTVV.

This chain links TRBV18 with TRBJ1-5; D might be TRBD1 (5 bases). Germline V gene data show CDR1 as KGHSH and CDR2 as LQKENI. V lost 0 bases to trimming and J lost 6 bases, with 15 bases between them. The CDR3 totals 16 residues. CDR3 nucleotide sequence: TGTGCCAGCTCACCACCAGCCGGAGGCGGGGGTCAGCCCCAGCATTTT. Translation: CASSPPAGGGGQPQHF.

The chain links TRBV5-1 to TRBJ2-4; 10 bases are shared with TRBD2. The length of the CDR3 is 23 residues. CDR1 and CDR2 from the germline V gene are SGHRS and YFSETQ. With 2 bases clipped from V and 0 bases from J, the junction kept 23 bases outside the gene matches. The CDR3 DNA reads TGCGCCAGCAGCTTCTGGCCCCAAAAAATTGAGGCTAGCGGGGGAGGAGCCAAAAACATTCAGTACTTC. Amino acids: CASSFWPQKIEASGGGAKNIQYF.

Points on this clone: One junction end does not reproduce the germline sequence, and a read error may be involved. The rearrangement links TRBV4-3 to TRBJ1-1; weak D call: TRBD1 (5 bases). Per germline, CDR1 LGHNA and CDR2 YSLEER. The CDR3 extends over 15 amino acids. The CDR3 spells CASSEEGVIGTEAFF. CDR3 sequence (DNA): TGCGCCAGCAGCGAAGAAGGGGTTATAGGCACTGAAGCTTTCTTT.

This clone was found once. The chain links TRBV7-9 to TRBJ1-2, with 9 bases identical to TRBD1. Germline-derived CDR1 and CDR2 are SEHNR and FQNEAQ (reference sequence). Trimming took 5 bases from V and 5 from J; bases not matched to a gene: 6. There are 14 residues in the CDR3. CDR3 in DNA: TGTGCCAGCAGCGAACAGGGGGCTGGATATGGCTACACCTTC. Its translation is CASSEQGAGYGYTF.